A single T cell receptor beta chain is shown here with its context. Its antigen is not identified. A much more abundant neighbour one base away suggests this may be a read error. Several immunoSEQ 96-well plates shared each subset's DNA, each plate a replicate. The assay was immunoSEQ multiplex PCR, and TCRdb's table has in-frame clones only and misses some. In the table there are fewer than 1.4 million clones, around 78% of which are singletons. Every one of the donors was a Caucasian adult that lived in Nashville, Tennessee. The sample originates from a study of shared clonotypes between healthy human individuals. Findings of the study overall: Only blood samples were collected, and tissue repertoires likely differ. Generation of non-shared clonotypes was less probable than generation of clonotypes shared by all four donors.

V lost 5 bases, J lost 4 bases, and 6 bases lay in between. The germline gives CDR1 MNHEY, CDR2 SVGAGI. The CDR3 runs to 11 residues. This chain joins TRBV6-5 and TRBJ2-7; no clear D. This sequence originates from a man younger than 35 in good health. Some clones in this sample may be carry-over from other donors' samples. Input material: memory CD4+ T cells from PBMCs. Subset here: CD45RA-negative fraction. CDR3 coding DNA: TGTGCCAGCAGTGAATGGTACGAGCAGTACTTC. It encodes CASSEWYEQYF.